This T cell receptor beta chain was identified in a study of STAT5B mutations in CD4+ large granular lymphocyte leukemia. Study context: Healthy donors showed HLA-associated enrichment of the CDR3 'QG' motif. Study-level results: CD4-sorted patient repertoires seemed more clonal than healthy CD4+ repertoires. Top patient clones used TRBV06 genes more often: 8/27 versus 2/35 in controls. Roughly 27% of private leukemic clonotypes occurred rarely in other patients' non-leukemic repertoires.

Trimming left V 5 bases short and J 0 bases short, with 14 bases between. The CDR3 loop spans 16 amino acids. The V gene's germline CDR1 is MRHNA and CDR2 SNTAGT. Of note for this clone: Its specificity is unknown.

Produced via immunoSEQ multiplex PCR; TCRdb's table is partial and in-frame only. The sample has 30,000 or so clones; approximately 79% are singletons. The source material was CD4+ T cells from blood buffy coats. The TCR originated in a human donor in good health. The chain has TRBV6-4 and TRBJ2-1, with unresolved D. CDR3 nucleotides: TGTGCCAGCAGTCCCTCGGTTGGAAGCTCCTACAATGAGCAGTTCTTC. Amino acids: CASSPSVGSSYNEQFF.